These 13 T cell receptor beta chains originate from one sample sequenced in a study of blood T cell repertoires in COVID-19. Clones were sequenced by immunoSEQ multiplex PCR, and TCRdb holds only the in-frame ones, with some missing. The sample has some 170,000 clones; around 84% are singletons. Sequenced sample: PBMCs or T cells enriched from blood (not recorded which). Receptor source: a man aged 50 to 60 who had recovered from COVID-19.

The chain has TRBV13 and TRBJ2-2; 8 nucleotides line up with TRBD1. After removal of 6 bases from V and 6 bases from J, the junction contained 6 bases not matched to a gene. CDR3 length: 14 residues. Germline V gene sequence: CDR1 PRHDT, CDR2 FYEKMQ (reference sequence). The CDR3 DNA sequence: TGTGCCAGCAGGAGGACAGGGCCAGCCGGGGAGCTGTTTTTT. It specifies CASRRTGPAGELFF. Full variable domain (outside the CDR3, taken from reference TRBV13 and TRBJ2-2): AAGVIQSPRHLIKEKRETATLKCYPIPRHDTVYWYQQGPGQDPQFLISFYEKMQSDKGSIPDRFSAQQFSDYHSELNMSSLELGDSALYFCASRRTGPAGELFFGEGSRLTVL.

The table lists this clone with a count of one. V usage is TRBV2 and J usage is TRBJ1-1; 7 positions agree with TRBD1. Germline CDR1 reads SNHLY; CDR2 reads FYNNEI. The ends lost 9 bases at V and 0 bases at J; junction bases unmatched: 10. The CDR3 totals 15 residues. CDR3 loop: CARQRGQPMNTEAFF. CDR3 nucleotide sequence: TGTGCCAGGCAAAGGGGGCAGCCTATGAACACTGAAGCTTTCTTT.

The chain joins TRBV6-5 to TRBJ1-2; 9 bases fit TRBD1. The germline V gene encodes CDR1 MNHEY and CDR2 SVGAGI. The V and J ends lost 2 bases and 8 bases, in that order; junction bases with no gene match: 9. The CDR3 contains 15 residues. CDR3 loop: CASSYQMGQGGGYTF. CDR3 sequence (DNA): TGTGCCAGCAGTTACCAGATGGGACAGGGCGGGGGCTACACCTTC.

This clone appeared a single time. This sequence joins TRBV5-1 and TRBJ1-1; 8 nucleotides line up with TRBD1. This CDR3 region has 13 residues. Germline values: CDR1 SGHRS, CDR2 YFSETQ. V lost 0 bases, J lost 10 bases, and 5 bases stayed unmatched. CDR3 residues: CASSLDGQGGAFF. The CDR3 DNA reads as TGCGCCAGCAGCTTGGACGGACAGGGTGGAGCTTTCTTT.

This rearrangement joins TRBV7-9 to TRBJ1-3, with D perhaps matching TRBD1 (6 bases). Germline values: CDR1 SEHNR, CDR2 FQNEAQ (reference sequence). The ends were cut back, 6 bases at V and 2 bases at J, with 23 bases in the middle. The CDR3 contains 18 residues. The CDR3 spells CASRKTGSSALPGNTIYF. Here the CDR3 DNA reads TGTGCCAGCAGGAAGACAGGTTCTTCAGCTCTTCCTGGAAACACCATATATTTT.

The rearrangement links TRBV5-1 to TRBJ1-5; D remains ambiguous. This CDR3 is built from 16 residues. Trimming cost V 0 bases and J 0 bases, with 10 bases left between them. Germline CDR1 is SGHRS and CDR2 is YFSETQ. In nucleotides, the CDR3 is TGCGCCAGCAGCTTGGACGGAGGCTATAGCAATCAGCCCCAGCATTTT. Translation gives CASSLDGGYSNQPQHF.

The chain recombines TRBV14 with TRBJ2-1; TRBD2 might be the D (5 bases). The CDR3 has 16 amino acids. V gave up 11 bases and J gave up 1 base, with 21 bases separating them. The germline gives CDR1 SGHDN, CDR2 FVKESK. This CDR3 reads CASSRDQALSYNEQFF. CDR3 in DNA: TGTGCCTCCAGTCGGGATCAAGCGCTATCCTACAATGAGCAGTTCTTC.

This chain links TRBV19 with TRBJ2-7; 9 bases map to TRBD1. The CDR3 consists of 14 residues. Germline V lookup: CDR1 LNHDA, CDR2 SQIVND (reference sequence). V dropped 3 bases and J dropped 5; count of bases not matched to a gene: 5. The CDR3 spells CASSIGQGLDEQYF. The CDR3 DNA reads TGTGCCAGTAGTATCGGACAGGGGCTCGACGAGCAGTACTTC.

The chain has TRBV5-1 and TRBJ1-2; 7 positions match TRBD1. Germline V CDR1 and CDR2: SGHRS, YFSETQ. The CDR3 has 13 residues. Losses at the gene ends were 0 bases for V and 6 bases for J; bases not matched to a gene: 2. The CDR3 spells CASSLGDRDGYTF. CDR3 nucleotide sequence: TGCGCCAGCAGCTTGGGCGACAGGGATGGCTACACCTTC.

The chain links TRBV7-2 to TRBJ1-2; tentatively, D is TRBD1 (5 bases). The V end lost 4 bases, the J end lost 5 bases, and 17 bases lay between the germline ends. The CDR3 covers 15 residues. CDR1 is SGHTA, CDR2 FQGNSA, per germline. CDR3 coding DNA: TGTGCCAGCAGCTGGCGGGACTTAAGGGAGTATGGCTACACCTTC. Its protein is CASSWRDLREYGYTF. Looking up the rest from reference TRBV7-2 and TRBJ1-2 gives the full variable domain: GAGVSQSPSNKVTEKGKDVELRCDPISGHTALYWYRQSLGQGLEFLIYFQGNSAPDKSGLPSDRFSAERTGGSVSTLTIQRTQQEDSAVYLCASSWRDLREYGYTFGSGTRLTVV.

The chain is built from TRBV7-8 and TRBJ2-7; maybe TRBD1 (6 bases). V was cut by 5 bases and J by 3 bases, with 11 bases left in between. The germline gives CDR1 SGHVS, CDR2 FQNEAQ. The CDR3 sequence is 13 residues long. The CDR3 DNA reads as TGTGCCAGCAGCATTGGACAGTTCTACGAGCAGTACTTC. Translated: CASSIGQFYEQYF.

The chain recombines TRBV7-2 with TRBJ2-1; D is unresolved. CDR3 length equals 14 residues. Per germline, CDR1 SGHTA and CDR2 FQGNSA. V shed 4 bases and J shed 8 bases, with 15 bases lying between them. CDR3 protein: CASSSQRTRDEQFF. The CDR3, as DNA: TGTGCCAGCAGCTCCCAGCGAACTCGCGATGAGCAGTTCTTC. Based on the CDR3 plus reference TRBV7-2 and TRBJ2-1, the full variable domain is GAGVSQSPSNKVTEKGKDVELRCDPISGHTALYWYRQSLGQGLEFLIYFQGNSAPDKSGLPSDRFSAERTGGSVSTLTIQRTQQEDSAVYLCASSSQRTRDEQFFGPGTRLTVL.

The chain carries TRBV7-9 and TRBJ1-2; 8 nucleotides match TRBD1. The CDR3 loop spans 16 amino acids. V shed 1 base and J 5 bases; nucleotides not matched to a gene: 9. CDR1 and CDR2 from the germline V gene are SEHNR and FQNEAQ (reference sequence). CDR3 sequence: CASSLDIPQGVYGYTF. In DNA, the CDR3 is TGTGCCAGCAGCTTAGATATACCACAGGGGGTTTATGGCTACACCTTC.